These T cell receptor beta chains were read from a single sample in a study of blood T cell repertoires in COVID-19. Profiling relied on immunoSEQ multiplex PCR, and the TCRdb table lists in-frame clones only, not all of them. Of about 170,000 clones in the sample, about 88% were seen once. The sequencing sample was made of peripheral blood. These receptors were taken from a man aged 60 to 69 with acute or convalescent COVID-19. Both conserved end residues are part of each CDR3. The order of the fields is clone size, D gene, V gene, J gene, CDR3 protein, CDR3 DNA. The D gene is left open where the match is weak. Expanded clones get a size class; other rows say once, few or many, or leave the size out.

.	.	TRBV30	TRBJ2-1	CAWSPGAYNEQFF	TGTGCCTGGAGTCCCGGGGCCTACAATGAGCAGTTCTTC
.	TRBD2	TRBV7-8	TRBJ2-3	CASSPGLAGVADTQYF	TGTGCCAGCAGCCCCGGACTAGCGGGAGTCGCAGATACGCAGTATTTT
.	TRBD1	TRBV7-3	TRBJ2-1	CASSHEYDTGATEQFF	TGTGCCAGCAGCCACGAATACGACACAGGGGCTACCGAGCAGTTCTTC
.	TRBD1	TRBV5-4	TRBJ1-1	CASSPTPGQGMGTEAFF	TGTGCCAGCAGCCCAACCCCGGGACAGGGGATGGGCACTGAAGCTTTCTTT
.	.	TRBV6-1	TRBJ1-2	CASSEGALPYYGYTF	TGTGCCAGCAGTGAAGGGGCTTTACCATACTATGGCTACACCTTC
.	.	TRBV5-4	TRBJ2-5	CASSLSDSRETQYF	TGTGCCAGCAGCTTATCGGACAGTCGGGAGACCCAGTACTTC
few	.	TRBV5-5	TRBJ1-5	CASSLGRGRVQPQHF	TGTGCCAGCAGCTTGGGTAGGGGCCGAGTACAGCCCCAGCATTTT
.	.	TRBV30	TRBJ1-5	CAWSKGRWGDSNQPQHF	TGTGCCTGGAGTAAGGGGAGGTGGGGGGATAGCAATCAGCCCCAGCATTTT
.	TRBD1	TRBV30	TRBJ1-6	CAWSRSFGTATSYNSPLHF	TGTGCCTGGAGTCGGAGCTTTGGGACAGCGACCTCCTATAATTCACCCCTCCACTTT
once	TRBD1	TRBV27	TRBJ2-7	CASSKGQVYEQYF	TGTGCCAGCAGTAAGGGACAGGTCTACGAGCAGTACTTC
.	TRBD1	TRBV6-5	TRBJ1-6	CASSYSPGQGDSPLHF	TGTGCCAGCAGTTACTCTCCGGGACAGGGGGATTCACCCCTCCACTTT
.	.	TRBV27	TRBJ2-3	CASSRARGIGGAAAVTDTQYF	TGTGCCAGCAGTAGAGCGCGGGGTATCGGCGGGGCGGCAGCTGTCACAGATACGCAGTATTTT
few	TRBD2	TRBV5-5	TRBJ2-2	CASSRGLAGATGELFF	TGTGCCAGCAGCCGAGGACTAGCGGGGGCCACCGGGGAGCTGTTTTTT
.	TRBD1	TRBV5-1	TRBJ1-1	CASSPRTGQNTEAFF	TGCGCCAGCAGCCCCCGGACAGGACAGAACACTGAAGCTTTCTTT
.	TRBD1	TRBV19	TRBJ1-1	CAIGDRLNTEAFF	TGTGCCATTGGGGACAGGTTGAACACTGAAGCTTTCTTT
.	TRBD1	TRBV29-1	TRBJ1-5	CSVVEGARDQPQHF	TGCAGCGTTGTGGAGGGGGCGAGGGATCAGCCCCAGCATTTT
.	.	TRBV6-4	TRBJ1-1	CASSVNGGAEAFF	TGTGCCAGCAGTGTCAACGGGGGAGCTGAAGCTTTCTTT
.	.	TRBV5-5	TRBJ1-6	CASSLDSVYNSPLHF	TGTGCCAGCAGCTTGGATTCAGTTTATAATTCACCCCTCCACTTT
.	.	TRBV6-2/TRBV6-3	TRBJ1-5	CASSFTLIQGYSNQPQHF	TGTGCCAGCAGCTTTACCTTAATACAGGGCTATAGCAATCAGCCCCAGCATTTT
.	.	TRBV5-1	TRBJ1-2	CASSLAGRVEGYTF	TGCGCCAGCAGCTTGGCTGGCAGGGTAGAGGGCTACACCTTC
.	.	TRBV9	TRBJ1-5	CASSVEAGLGQPQHF	TGTGCCAGCAGCGTAGAAGCAGGGCTTGGTCAGCCCCAGCATTTT
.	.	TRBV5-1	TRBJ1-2	CASSTTGGLGYGYTF	TGCGCCAGCAGCACCACCGGGGGGCTAGGATATGGCTACACCTTC
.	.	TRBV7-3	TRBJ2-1	CASSLIRGGEGEQFF	TGTGCCAGCAGCTTAATCAGGGGCGGGGAGGGAGAGCAGTTCTTC
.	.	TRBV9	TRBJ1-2	CASSVAPGPGYTF	TGTGCCAGCAGCGTAGCTCCAGGGCCCGGCTACACCTTC
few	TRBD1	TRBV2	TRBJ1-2	CASSAGTGWFGYTF	TGTGCCAGCAGTGCCGGGACAGGCTGGTTCGGCTACACCTTC
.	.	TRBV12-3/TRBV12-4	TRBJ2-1	CASSFLNNEQFF	TGTGCCAGCAGTTTCCTAAACAATGAGCAGTTCTTC
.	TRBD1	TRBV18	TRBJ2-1	CASSPTTGGHNEQFF	TGTGCCAGCTCACCAACCACAGGGGGCCACAATGAGCAGTTCTTC
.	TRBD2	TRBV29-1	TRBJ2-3	CSAGPRGGRTDTQYF	TGCAGCGCCGGTCCACGGGGGGGACGCACAGATACGCAGTATTTT
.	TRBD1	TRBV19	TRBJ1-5	CASSPGTGGQPQHF	TGTGCCAGTAGCCCCGGGACAGGGGGACAGCCCCAGCATTTT
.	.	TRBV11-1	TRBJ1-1	CASSFQAGSVTEAFF	TGTGCCAGCAGCTTTCAGGCAGGATCGGTCACTGAAGCTTTCTTT
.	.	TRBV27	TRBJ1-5	CASRETGSNNQPQHF	TGTGCCAGCAGGGAGACAGGATCGAACAATCAGCCCCAGCATTTT
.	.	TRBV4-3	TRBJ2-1	CASSQDLLGGSSYNEQFF	TGCGCCAGCAGCCAAGATCTCCTTGGCGGGTCCTCCTACAATGAGCAGTTCTTC
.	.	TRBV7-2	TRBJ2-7	CASQTGGGVSSYEQYF	TGTGCCAGCCAAACCGGAGGGGGGGTGAGCTCCTACGAGCAGTACTTC